This section outlines one T cell receptor beta chain sequence together with its context. This sample stems from a study of blood T cell repertoires in COVID-19. Study details: Donors in the United States, Italy and Spain gave samples during acute or convalescent COVID-19.

Authors' analysis steps: From reference gene primer amplification, estimates of nucleated cell counts were derived. The data were produced by immunoSEQ multiplex PCR, yet TCRdb's version contains in-frame clones alone and is incomplete. D and trimming were read from the DNA, whereas the V and J calls and clone size are those reported in that table. The table shows a few hundred thousand clones, with 85% to 90% occurring only once. The ends lost 4 bases at V and 7 bases at J; junction bases unmatched: 6. There are 14 residues in the CDR3. Per germline, CDR1 MNHEY and CDR2 SVGAGI. Material for sequencing was peripheral blood. This sequence was found in a woman in her forties with COVID-19, enrolled during active disease. The rearrangement uses TRBV6-5 and TRBJ1-5, with 8 bases identical to TRBD1. Here the CDR3 reads CASSSGGGRQPQHF. The DNA for the CDR3 is TGTGCCAGCAGTTCAGGGGGCGGGCGACAGCCCCAGCATTTT.